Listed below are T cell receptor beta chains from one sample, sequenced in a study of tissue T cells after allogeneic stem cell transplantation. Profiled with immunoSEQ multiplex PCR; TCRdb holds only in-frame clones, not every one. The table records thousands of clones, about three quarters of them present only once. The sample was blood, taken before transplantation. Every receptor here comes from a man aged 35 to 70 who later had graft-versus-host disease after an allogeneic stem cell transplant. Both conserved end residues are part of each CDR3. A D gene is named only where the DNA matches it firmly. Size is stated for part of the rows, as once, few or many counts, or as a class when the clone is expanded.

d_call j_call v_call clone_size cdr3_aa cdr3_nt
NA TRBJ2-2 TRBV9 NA CASSTTRGAGELFF TGTGCCAGCAGCACGACCAGGGGGGCCGGGGAGCTGTTTTTT
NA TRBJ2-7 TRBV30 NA CAWSSTREQYF TGTGCCTGGAGTTCCACACGCGAGCAGTACTTC
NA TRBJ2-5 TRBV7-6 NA CASSLVAAQPETQYF TGTGCCAGCAGCTTAGTCGCCGCTCAGCCAGAGACCCAGTACTTC
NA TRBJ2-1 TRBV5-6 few CASRGTFNEQFF TGTGCCAGCAGGGGGACCTTCAATGAGCAGTTCTTC
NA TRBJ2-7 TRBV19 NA CASSIAPQGYEQYF TGTGCCAGTAGTATAGCCCCACAGGGTTACGAGCAGTACTTC
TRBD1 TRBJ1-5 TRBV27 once CATRDRGAYSNQPQHF TGTGCCACCAGGGACAGAGGGGCTTATAGCAATCAGCCCCAGCATTTT
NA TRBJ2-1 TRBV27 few CASSFLPRGYNEQFF TGTGCCAGCAGTTTTCTCCCTAGAGGGTATAATGAGCAGTTCTTC
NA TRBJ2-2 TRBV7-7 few CASSFSIGITGELFF TGTGCCAGCAGCTTTTCGATCGGGATCACCGGGGAGCTGTTTTTT
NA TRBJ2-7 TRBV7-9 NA CASSLGPLQDHEQYF TGTGCCAGCAGCTTAGGACCTCTTCAGGACCACGAGCAGTACTTC
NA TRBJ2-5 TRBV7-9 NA CASSLVQAQETQYF TGTGCCAGCAGCTTAGTCCAGGCTCAAGAGACCCAGTACTTC
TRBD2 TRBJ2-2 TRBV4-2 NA CASSQLAGGRTGELFF TGTGCCAGCAGCCAACTAGCGGGAGGGCGGACCGGGGAGCTGTTTTTT
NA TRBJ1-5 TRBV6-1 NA CASSDPSRVGFQPQHF TGTGCCAGCAGTGACCCATCACGGGTGGGTTTTCAGCCCCAGCATTTT
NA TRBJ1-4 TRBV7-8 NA CASSLRGWEEKLFF TGTGCCAGCTCCCTAAGGGGGTGGGAGGAAAAACTGTTTTTT
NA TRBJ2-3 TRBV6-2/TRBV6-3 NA CASSRDFDTQYF TGTGCCAGCAGTCGGGACTTTGATACGCAGTATTTT
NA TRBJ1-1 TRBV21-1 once CASRHRLATPIRTEAFF TGTGCCAGCAGACATCGACTGGCTACACCAATTCGCACTGAAGCTTTCTTT
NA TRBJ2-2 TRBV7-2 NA CASSLWVRGELFF TGTGCCAGCAGCTTATGGGTTAGGGGGGAGCTGTTTTTT